The present TCR beta chain was sequenced within a study of cytomegalovirus exposure and HLA in healthy donors. As for the study in general: HLA-typed donors were the source of about 90 million unique TCRs held in an early data release.

Whole-study results and caveats: The authors later linked a missense DCLRE1C variant to TCR beta V- and J-gene trimming.

A remark on this clone: Its antigen remains unidentified.

The PCR contained 60 Vbeta and 13 Jbeta primers. The protocol was immunoSEQ multiplex PCR, while the TCRdb copy is restricted to in-frame clones and leaves out a portion. The sample lists just over 200,000 clones; 75% to 90% were seen once. The material sequenced was PBMCs. The clonotype originates from a woman in her 40s in good health and CMV-seronegative.

DNA for the CDR3: TGTGCCAGCAGCCGAAAACAGGGGTCTGAAGCTTTCTTT. Translation gives CASSRKQGSEAFF. The rearrangement links TRBV11-3 to TRBJ1-1; 7 bases are shared with TRBD1. Germline-derived CDR1 and CDR2 are SGHNT and YENEEA. V was pared by 5 bases and J by 6 bases, with 6 bases of the junction left unmatched. CDR3 length equals 13 residues.